These 24 T cell receptor beta chains originate from one sample sequenced in a study of radiation and T cells in renal cell carcinoma. As to time point: baseline pretreatment blood. Regarding treatment: 15 Gy SBRT to primary tumor, nephrectomy 4 weeks later. Some clones are missing from TCRdb's copy, which holds only in-frame ones; the method was immunoSEQ multiplex PCR. Counted here are 150,000 or so clones, approximately 91% occurring once; the ten biggest clones make up about 12%. The specimen comprised blood, sampled from a patient whose treatment included radiotherapy and nephrectomy. These receptors all stem from a woman aged 45 to 65 with renal cell carcinoma.

This clone was observed once. The chain carries TRBV9 and TRBJ2-3; TRBD2 matches 9 bases. CDR3 length equals 16 residues. CDR1 is SGDLS, CDR2 YYNGEE, per germline. Unmatched junction bases numbered 5, after V lost 3 bases and J lost 0 bases. The CDR3 sequence is CASSALAGLSTDTQYF. The CDR3 DNA sequence: TGTGCCAGCAGCGCCCTAGCGGGGTTAAGCACAGATACGCAGTATTTT.

The rearrangement uses TRBV2 and TRBJ2-7, with D unclear. The ends were cut back, 0 bases at V and 2 bases at J, with 11 bases in the middle. Germline CDR1 is SNHLY and CDR2 is FYNNEI. This CDR3 region has 15 residues. Here the CDR3 DNA reads TGTGCCAGCAGTGAAGCGGCGCCCCCCCCCTACGAGCAGTACTTC. Translating it yields CASSEAAPPPYEQYF.

CDR3 nucleotide sequence: TGTGCCAGCAGCTCAAGTCCGACTAGCGGGGGTTTAGATACGCAGTATTTT. Amino acid sequence: CASSSSPTSGGLDTQYF. V usage is TRBV7-9 and J usage is TRBJ2-3, with 12 bases matching TRBD2. Germline assignment: CDR1 SEHNR and CDR2 FQNEAQ (reference sequence). This CDR3 is 17 amino acids long. The trim removed 4 bases at V and 5 bases at J, leaving 10 bases unmatched.

V is TRBV10-3 and J is TRBJ1-1, with a possible D match to TRBD1 (6 bases). From germline, CDR1 is ENHRY and CDR2 SYGVKD. The CDR3 covers 13 residues. The V end was cut by 4 bases, the J end by 3 bases, with 9 bases between. CDR3 nucleotides: TGTGCCATCAGTGCAGGGGTAGACACTGAAGCTTTCTTT. Protein product: CAISAGVDTEAFF.

The rearrangement joins TRBV2 to TRBJ2-1; a weak D match, TRBD2 (6 bases). The CDR3 has 14 amino acids. CDR1 is SNHLY, CDR2 FYNNEI, per germline. Trimming stripped 4 bases from V and 7 bases from J, with 14 bases between. The CDR3 loop reads CASSAVGAGNEQFF. CDR3 nucleotide sequence: TGTGCCAGCAGTGCCGTAGGGGCGGGGAATGAGCAGTTCTTC.

V gene TRBV6-4 combines with J gene TRBJ1-1; D remains ambiguous. The germline V gene encodes CDR1 MRHNA and CDR2 SNTAGT. The V end lost 3 bases, the J end lost 0 bases, and 14 bases lay between the germline ends. The CDR3 totals 16 residues. CDR3 nucleotide sequence: TGTGCCAGCAGTGAGTCGGCAGGAAACCTGAACACTGAAGCTTTCTTT. Translating it yields CASSESAGNLNTEAFF.

This clone has only one observation. This chain uses TRBV19 with TRBJ2-3; 11 bases are shared with TRBD1. The CDR3 consists of 16 residues. CDR1 and CDR2 (germline): LNHDA, SQIVND (reference sequence). The V segment lost 6 bases and the J segment 3 bases; nucleotides outside the gene matches: 8. The CDR3 nucleotides are TGTGCCAGTAGGGGCCGGGACAGGGGGTTGACAGATACGCAGTATTTT. Residues: CASRGRDRGLTDTQYF.

The chain links TRBV7-9 to TRBJ2-4, with D perhaps matching TRBD1 or TRBD2 (6 bases each). The CDR3 is made up of 14 amino acids. V was trimmed by 1 base and J by 5 bases, leaving 9 bases between them. Looked up from germline, CDR1 is SEHNR and CDR2 is FQNEAQ (reference sequence). The CDR3 DNA reads TGTGCCAGCAGCTTAGGAAGGGGGGAAAACATTCAGTACTTC. This translates into CASSLGRGENIQYF.

This clone was observed a single time. This chain uses TRBV6-5 with TRBJ1-2; D is ambiguous. V lost 4 bases and J lost 7, with 16 bases in between. Germline-derived CDR1 and CDR2 are MNHEY and SVGAGI. There are 14 residues in the CDR3. CDR3 sequence (DNA): TGTGCCAGCAGTTGGAGTGCGGGGAGGCCTGGCTACACCTTC. As protein: CASSWSAGRPGYTF.

The chain is built from TRBV7-2 and TRBJ2-3; D is possibly TRBD2 (6 bases). This CDR3 is 14 amino acids long. V lost 6 bases and J 1 base, leaving 11 bases between the germline ends. Germline assignment: CDR1 SGHTA and CDR2 FQGNSA. The DNA of the CDR3 is TGTGCCAGCAGGGATGGCGGGGGCACAGATACGCAGTATTTT. Its protein product is CASRDGGGTDTQYF. Full variable domain (remainder filled in from reference TRBV7-2 and TRBJ2-3): GAGVSQSPSNKVTEKGKDVELRCDPISGHTALYWYRQSLGQGLEFLIYFQGNSAPDKSGLPSDRFSAERTGGSVSTLTIQRTQQEDSAVYLCASRDGGGTDTQYFGPGTRLTVL.

This clone was seen a few times. The V call is TRBV6-1, the J call TRBJ2-2; D is ambiguous. This CDR3 comprises 13 residues. Germline lookup yields CDR1 MNHNS and CDR2 SASEGT. V was pared by 8 bases and J by 2 bases, with 9 bases between. CDR3 loop: CASSLSNTGELFF. The CDR3, as DNA: TGTGCCAGCTCTCTATCCAACACCGGGGAGCTGTTTTTT.

This rearrangement joins TRBV2 to TRBJ1-2; D call uncertain. CDR3 length equals 15 residues. The V gene lost 1 base and the J gene lost 5 bases, with 14 bases spanning the gap. Germline V lookup: CDR1 SNHLY, CDR2 FYNNEI. The CDR3 sequence is CASSEGAGPPYGYTF. The CDR3 bases are TGTGCCAGCAGTGAAGGTGCCGGACCGCCTTATGGCTACACCTTC.

V usage is TRBV7-3 and J usage is TRBJ1-1, with D unclear. Germline CDR1 reads SGHTA; CDR2 reads FQGTGA. The V and J ends lost 3 bases and 1 base respectively, with 6 bases between them. This CDR3 region has 13 residues. The CDR3 DNA reads as TGTGCCAGCAGCTTGGCAGGGAACACTGAAGCTTTCTTT. It yields the protein CASSLAGNTEAFF.

CDR3 protein: CATSSNRAIAYGYTF. CDR3 nucleotides: TGTGCCACCAGCAGCAACCGGGCCATAGCGTATGGCTACACCTTC. The chain has TRBV15 and TRBJ1-2; no firm D call. Germline V gene data show CDR1 as LNHNV and CDR2 as YYDKDF (reference sequence). Trimming shortened V by 3 bases and J by 5 bases, and 16 bases separated the two germline ends. The CDR3 extends over 15 amino acids.

The V and J genes are TRBV18 and TRBJ1-5; weak D call: TRBD1 (5 bases). V lost 5 bases to trimming and J lost 3 bases, with 14 bases between them. The CDR3 consists of 15 residues. Per germline, CDR1 KGHSH and CDR2 LQKENI. The CDR3: CASSSGSQNNQPQHF. In nucleotides, the CDR3 is TGTGCCAGCTCATCAGGGTCGCAGAACAATCAGCCCCAGCATTTT. The variable domain in full, with the rest retrieved from reference TRBV18 and TRBJ1-5, is NAGVMQNPRHLVRRRGQEARLRCSPMKGHSHVYWYRQLPEEGLKFMVYLQKENIIDESGMPKERFSAEFPKEGPSILRIQQVVRGDSAAYFCASSSGSQNNQPQHFGDGTRLSIL.

The chain employs TRBV7-6 and TRBJ1-6, with 8 bases identical to TRBD1. Germline V lookup: CDR1 SGHVS, CDR2 FNYEAQ. This CDR3 region has 14 residues. J was trimmed by 7 bases and V by 5 bases; bases with no gene match: 4. DNA of the CDR3: TGTGCCAGCAGCGTGGACAGGGTCAATTCACCCCTCCACTTT. Encoded protein: CASSVDRVNSPLHF.

The gene calls are TRBV2 and TRBJ1-1; D not resolved. V was trimmed by 6 bases and J by 6 bases, leaving 8 bases between them. This CDR3 region has 11 residues. The V gene's germline CDR1 is SNHLY and CDR2 FYNNEI. DNA of the CDR3: TGTGCCAGCAGCCTGACCCCTGAAGCTTTCTTT. Amino acids: CASSLTPEAFF.

The V call is TRBV6-1, the J call TRBJ2-2, with TRBD1 identical over 7 bases. J was trimmed by 3 bases and V by 8 bases; bases with no gene match: 6. Germline CDR1 MNHNS, CDR2 SASEGT. This CDR3 spans 14 amino acids. The DNA for the CDR3 is TGTGCCAGCGACCGGGACAGTTACACCGGGGAGCTGTTTTTT. It specifies CASDRDSYTGELFF.

The chain carries TRBV30 and TRBJ2-7, with D possibly matching TRBD1 (7 bases). Germline lookup yields CDR1 GTSNPN and CDR2 SVGIG (reference sequence). V was cut by 1 base and J by 8 bases, with 18 bases left in between. The CDR3 has 14 amino acids. CDR3 sequence (DNA): TGTGCCTGGAGTGAGCAGGGGGGCTTACCTCAGCAGTACTTC. Translated, it gives CAWSEQGGLPQQYF. Full variable domain (outside the CDR3, taken from reference TRBV30 and TRBJ2-7): SQTIHQWPATLVQPVGSPLSLECTVEGTSNPNLYWYRQAAGRGLQLLFYSVGIGQISSEVPQNLSASRPQDRQFILSSKKLLLSDSGFYLCAWSEQGGLPQQYFGPGTRLTVT.

The chain couples TRBV4-2 to TRBJ1-1; 10 bases align to TRBD1. CDR3 length: 16 amino acids. V was clipped by 1 base and J by 4 bases; unmatched bases: 6. The V gene's germline CDR1 is LGHNA and CDR2 YNFKEQ. The CDR3 reads CASSQGDRGGGTEAFF. The CDR3 DNA reads as TGTGCCAGCAGCCAAGGGGACAGGGGTGGAGGCACTGAAGCTTTCTTT.

The count of this clone is one. V and J are TRBV5-1 and TRBJ2-5, with D unresolved. Germline values: CDR1 SGHRS, CDR2 YFSETQ. The CDR3 runs 14 residues. V lost 0 bases and J lost 5, with 11 bases in between. The CDR3 loop reads CASSLAGRPETQYF. The DNA of the CDR3 is TGCGCCAGCAGCTTGGCCGGTCGGCCCGAGACCCAGTACTTC.

This chain uses TRBV2 with TRBJ2-2; TRBD2 matches 9 bases. The germline CDR1 and CDR2 sequences are SNHLY and FYNNEI. The CDR3 has 15 amino acids. Trimming took 4 bases from V and 8 from J; bases not matched to a gene: 8. DNA for the CDR3: TGTGCCAGCAGTGTAATGGCGGGGGGGACGGGGGAGCTGTTTTTT. This translates into CASSVMAGGTGELFF. The entire variable domain, with the rest obtained from reference TRBV2 and TRBJ2-2, is as follows: EPEVTQTPSHQVTQMGQEVILRCVPISNHLYFYWYRQILGQKVEFLVSFYNNEISEKSEIFDDQFSVERPDGSNFTLKIRSTKLEDSAMYFCASSVMAGGTGELFFGEGSRLTVL.

For this clone: A read error may produce the germline difference seen at one junction end. The chain is built from TRBV5-1 and TRBJ2-2, with unresolved D. Germline CDR1 SGHRS, CDR2 YFSETQ. The CDR3 is 15 residues long. The CDR3 protein is CASSLAGPKTGELFF. The CDR3 DNA sequence: TGCGCCAGCAGCTTGGCCGGGCCGAAGACCGGGGAGCTGTTTTTT.

This chain uses TRBV4-3 with TRBJ2-7; D remains ambiguous. Germline V gene lookup returns CDR1 LGHNA and CDR2 YSLEER. Trimming pared 0 bases from V and 7 bases from J, leaving 10 bases between. CDR3 size: 13 residues. Written as DNA, the CDR3 is TGCGCCAGCAGCCAAGAGGGATGGGAAGAGCAGTACTTC. Its protein product is CASSQEGWEEQYF.